This entry lists 27 T cell receptor beta chains sequenced from one sample in a study of response to subunit inactivated influenza vaccine. TCRdb independently ran MiXCR on the RT-PCR reads; one entry per CDR3 protein. The sample yields roughly 500,000 distinct CDR3 sequences, approximately 16% seen once. Sequenced material: CD4+ T cells sorted from PBMCs, taken less than 25 months after vaccination. Receptors were obtained from a man between 50 and 75 years old who received an inactivated influenza vaccine.

There are a few counts of this clonotype. V usage is TRBV20-1 and J usage is TRBJ2-1; D perhaps matches TRBD1 (6 bases). Trimming stripped 2 bases from V and 5 bases from J, with 13 bases between. Germline-derived CDR1 and CDR2 are DFQATT and SNEGSKA (reference sequence). The CDR3 totals 14 residues. The CDR3 DNA sequence: TGCAGTGCTAGAAGGGACAAGAATAACAATGAGCAGTTCTTC. Translated, it gives CSARRDKNNNEQFF.

The chain recombines TRBV5-1 with TRBJ2-1; tentative D call: TRBD2 (7 bases). Trimming stripped 5 bases from V and 5 bases from J, with 14 bases between. Germline V gives CDR1 SGHRS, CDR2 YFSETQ. There are 14 residues in the CDR3. Written as DNA, the CDR3 is TGCGCCAGCAGGCGGGGGCCTTTGGACAATGAGCAGTTCTTC. It yields the protein CASRRGPLDNEQFF. Filled out from reference TRBV5-1 and TRBJ2-1, the complete variable domain reads KAGVTQTPRYLIKTRGQQVTLSCSPISGHRSVSWYQQTPGQGLQFLFEYFSETQRNKGNFPGRFSGRQFSNSRSEMNVSTLELGDSALYLCASRRGPLDNEQFFGPGTRLTVL.

The table lists this clonotype with many counts. The gene calls are TRBV7-2 and TRBJ2-5; tentative D call: TRBD1 (6 bases). The germline CDR1 and CDR2 sequences are SGHTA and FQGNSA. The CDR3 contains 15 residues. Trimming stripped 7 bases from V and 0 bases from J, with 15 bases between. The chain's CDR3 is CASTQDSLYQETQYF. The CDR3, as DNA: TGTGCCAGCACCCAGGACAGCCTATACCAAGAGACCCAGTACTTC. Complete variable domain (other parts from reference TRBV7-2 and TRBJ2-5): GAGVSQSPSNKVTEKGKDVELRCDPISGHTALYWYRQSLGQGLEFLIYFQGNSAPDKSGLPSDRFSAERTGGSVSTLTIQRTQQEDSAVYLCASTQDSLYQETQYFGPGTRLLVL.

This clonotype was seen a few times. This chain links TRBV24-1 with TRBJ2-7; D perhaps matches TRBD1 (5 bases). V lost 3 bases, J lost 2 bases, and 10 bases lay in between. The length of the CDR3 is 14 residues. Per the germline V gene, CDR1 is KGHDR and CDR2 is SFDVKD. CDR3 sequence: CATSDTGDTYEQYF. The CDR3 nucleotides read TGTGCCACCAGTGATACAGGCGATACCTACGAGCAGTACTTC.

This clonotype was counted a few times. The chain couples TRBV29-1 to TRBJ2-1; unclear D gene. V was pared by 3 bases and J by 0 bases, with 12 bases between. CDR1 SQVTM and CDR2 ANQGSEA come from the germline V gene. The CDR3 spans 15 residues. The CDR3 sequence is CSVELGSISYNEQFF. The CDR3 bases are TGCAGCGTTGAGTTGGGGTCGATCTCCTACAATGAGCAGTTCTTC.

This clonotype was detected only a few times. The chain has TRBV9 and TRBJ2-3; TRBD1 or TRBD2 may be the D gene (6 bases each). The V gene's germline CDR1 is SGDLS and CDR2 YYNGEE. The CDR3 extends over 16 amino acids. The V end was cut by 0 bases, the J end by 3 bases, with 14 bases between. CDR3 coding DNA: TGTGCCAGCAGCGTAGGTGGGGGGCTGAAGACAGATACGCAGTATTTT. Protein: CASSVGGGLKTDTQYF.

This clonotype was detected a few times. The V call is TRBV4-2, the J call TRBJ2-7; D not resolved. The CDR3 length is 14 residues. Germline CDR1 reads LGHNA; CDR2 reads YNFKEQ. Deletions cut 1 base from V and 2 bases from J, with 9 bases between. For the CDR3, the DNA is TGTGCCAGCAGCCAAGGCCAGACACCCTACGAGCAGTACTTC. It codes for CASSQGQTPYEQYF.

This clonotype turned up a few times. The chain is built from TRBV18 and TRBJ1-1, with unresolved D. CDR3 length: 14 residues. Germline V gene data show CDR1 as KGHSH and CDR2 as LQKENI. The ends were cut back, 3 bases at V and 0 bases at J, with 8 bases in the middle. This CDR3 is CASSPLEMNTEAFF. The CDR3 bases are TGTGCCAGCTCACCGCTAGAAATGAACACTGAAGCTTTCTTT.

This chain uses TRBV28 with TRBJ2-1, with no clear D. The germline V gene has CDR1 MDHEN and CDR2 SYDVKM. Trimming removed 1 base at V and 0 bases at J, with 7 bases between. CDR3 length equals 15 residues. The CDR3 reads CASSLFFLSYNEQFF. The CDR3 DNA sequence: TGTGCCAGCAGTTTATTTTTCCTCTCCTACAATGAGCAGTTCTTC.

The V gene is TRBV10-3, the J gene TRBJ2-2; the match to TRBD1 covers 8 bases. The CDR3 loop spans 10 amino acids. Germline values: CDR1 ENHRY, CDR2 SYGVKD. Trimming removed 8 bases from V and 15 bases from J; junction bases left unmatched: 5. The chain's CDR3 is CAIWDRLMFF. Here the CDR3 DNA reads TGTGCCATCTGGGACAGGCTAATGTTTTTT.

This clonotype was detected ten times or more. The J gene is TRBJ2-2, the V gene TRBV7-8; D not certain. Per germline, CDR1 SGHVS and CDR2 FQNEAQ. This CDR3 contains 15 residues. Trimming shortened V by 1 base and J by 0 bases, and 6 bases separated the two germline ends. DNA for the CDR3: TGTGCCAGCAGCTTAGAGGGAACGAACACCGGGGAGCTGTTTTTT. It is translated as CASSLEGTNTGELFF. Variable domain in full (rest from reference TRBV7-8 and TRBJ2-2): GAGVSQSPRYKVAKRGQDVALRCDPISGHVSLFWYQQALGQGPEFLTYFQNEAQLDKSGLPSDRFFAERPEGSVSTLKIQRTQQEDSAVYLCASSLEGTNTGELFFGEGSRLTVL.

Only a few counts were recorded for this clonotype. V is TRBV20-1 and J is TRBJ1-5, with 7 positions matching TRBD1. The CDR3 is 14 amino acids. The J segment lost 7 bases and the V segment lost 3 bases, leaving 9 bases of the junction unmatched. Germline CDR1 and CDR2: DFQATT and SNEGSKA (reference sequence). CDR3 protein: CSASEGANRQPQHF. In DNA, the CDR3 is TGCAGTGCTAGTGAGGGGGCAAATCGCCAGCCCCAGCATTTT.

This sequence joins TRBV18 and TRBJ1-1; no clear D gene. Germline V gene lookup returns CDR1 KGHSH and CDR2 LQKENI. The V end lost 2 bases, the J end lost 2 bases, and 12 bases lay between the germline ends. This CDR3 comprises 15 residues. CDR3 bases: TGTGCCAGCTCACCATTGGAGGGAAGTAACACTGAAGCTTTCTTT. Amino acid sequence: CASSPLEGSNTEAFF.

Details on this clonotype: An end of the junction differs from the germline gene, which may be a read error. The CDR3 nucleotides are TGCCGTGCTTCAGCGAGCCCTCATGGAAACACCATATATTTT. Translation gives CRASASPHGNTIYF. This chain links TRBV20-1 with TRBJ1-3; no definite D call. The CDR3 extends over 14 amino acids. The germline gives CDR1 DFQATT, CDR2 SNEGSKA (reference sequence).

The rearrangement uses TRBV28 and TRBJ2-7; tentatively, D is TRBD2 (6 bases). CDR3 length: 14 residues. The V gene lost 5 bases and the J gene lost 2 bases, with 13 bases spanning the gap. Germline CDR1 and CDR2: MDHEN and SYDVKM. Here the CDR3 reads CASSLSRETYEQYF. The DNA for the CDR3 is TGTGCCAGCAGTCTCTCCCGGGAGACCTACGAGCAGTACTTC.

This clonotype was detected a few times. The CDR3 is CASSQVHGNYGYTF. The CDR3 DNA is TGCGCCAGCAGCCAAGTTCACGGGAACTATGGCTACACCTTC. The rearrangement uses TRBV4-1 and TRBJ1-2, with D unclear. The CDR3 runs to 14 residues. V lost 1 base and J lost 2, with 8 bases in between. Per the germline V gene, CDR1 is MGHRA and CDR2 is YSYEKL.

This clonotype was observed a handful of times. The V gene is TRBV21-1, the J gene TRBJ2-2; the table's TRBD1 call for D was not verified on the DNA. TRBV21-1 is designated a pseudogene. CDR3 length equals 17 residues. The CDR3 nucleotides are TGTGCCAGCAGCAAAGACCAGCGCTCCTGGGGGACCGGGGAGCTGTTTTTT. Translating it yields CASSKDQRSWGTGELFF.

This clonotype was picked up a small number of times. This sequence joins TRBV20-1 and TRBJ1-1; D is perhaps TRBD1 (5 bases). CDR3 length: 13 amino acids. V was shortened by 3 bases and J by 8 bases, with 16 bases between the two germline ends. Germline values: CDR1 DFQATT, CDR2 SNEGSKA (reference sequence). This CDR3 reads CSARGLLESEAFF. Written as DNA, the CDR3 is TGCAGTGCTAGGGGGCTACTTGAGTCGGAAGCTTTCTTT.

The chain carries TRBV5-1 and TRBJ2-1; 13 bases agree with TRBD2. Germline trimming cut 4 bases from V and 8 bases from J; bases unmatched to any gene: 6. CDR3 size: 15 residues. Germline CDR1 is SGHRS and CDR2 is YFSETQ. The CDR3 sequence: CASSPGTSGAHEQFF. CDR3 coding DNA: TGCGCCAGCAGCCCCGGGACTAGCGGGGCCCATGAGCAGTTCTTC.

The genes are TRBV6-2 or TRBV6-3 and TRBJ2-5, with 9 bases that match TRBD1. This CDR3 has 14 amino acids. The ends lost 6 bases at V and 5 bases at J; junction bases unmatched: 7. Germline lookup yields CDR1 MNHEY and CDR2 SVGEGT. This CDR3 reads CASRMDRGSETQYF. As DNA, the CDR3 is TGTGCCAGCAGAATGGACAGGGGTAGTGAGACCCAGTACTTC.

The CDR3, as DNA: TGTGCCAGCAGCTTAGACTTCGGGGAGCTGTTTTTT. Protein: CASSLDFGELFF. This rearrangement joins TRBV7-2 to TRBJ2-2; D is unclear. Germline assignment: CDR1 SGHTA and CDR2 FQGNSA. V dropped 1 base and J dropped 7 bases, with 4 bases sitting between them. CDR3 length: 12 residues.

V usage is TRBV7-9 and J usage is TRBJ2-5; 7 positions agree with TRBD2. V lost 5 bases, J lost 1 base, and 4 bases stayed unmatched. This CDR3 comprises 14 residues. Germline CDR1 reads SEHNR; CDR2 reads FQNEAQ (reference sequence). The CDR3 nucleotides read TGTGCCAGCAGCACCTGGGGGGGCCAAGAGACCCAGTACTTC. As protein: CASSTWGGQETQYF.

This clonotype has only a few counts. V is TRBV7-9 and J is TRBJ2-1, with 10 bases identical to TRBD2. The CDR3 runs to 16 residues. The germline V gene encodes CDR1 SEHNR and CDR2 FQNEAQ (reference sequence). J lost 7 bases, V lost 4 bases, and 10 bases had no gene match. CDR3: CASSWNLGTSANEQFF. CDR3 bases: TGTGCCAGCAGCTGGAATTTAGGGACTAGCGCGAATGAGCAGTTCTTC.

Only a few counts were recorded for this clonotype. The chain is built from TRBV15 and TRBJ2-2; TRBD2 aligns across 10 bases. CDR1 LNHNV and CDR2 YYDKDF come from the germline V gene (reference sequence). V lost 1 base, J lost 7 bases, and 9 bases stayed unmatched. The CDR3 is 17 amino acids. CDR3 residues: CATSRGAGGPYGGELFF. The CDR3 bases are TGTGCCACCAGCAGAGGAGCGGGAGGGCCATACGGCGGGGAGCTGTTTTTT.

The rearrangement uses TRBV4-3 and TRBJ2-5; 9 bases match TRBD1. V shed 3 bases, J shed 5 bases, and the junction held 7 bases outside the gene matches. The CDR3 has 15 residues. Germline CDR1 LGHNA, CDR2 YSLEER. The CDR3 DNA sequence: TGCGCCAGCAGCCACGGAAACAGGGGGCAGGAGACCCAGTACTTC. Protein sequence: CASSHGNRGQETQYF.

The V gene is TRBV29-1, the J gene TRBJ2-3; unclear D gene. The germline CDR1 and CDR2 sequences are SQVTM and ANQGSEA. V was cut by 0 bases and J by 0 bases, with 13 bases left in between. The CDR3 runs 16 residues. CDR3 protein: CSVEDILAFSTDTQYF. The CDR3 DNA reads TGCAGCGTTGAAGATATCCTCGCGTTTAGCACAGATACGCAGTATTTT.

This clonotype was counted only a few times. The V and J genes are TRBV7-8 and TRBJ2-2; no firm D call. Germline assignment: CDR1 SGHVS and CDR2 FQNEAQ. The length of the CDR3 is 14 residues. V lost 2 bases, J lost 6 bases, and 10 bases lay in between. DNA for the CDR3: TGTGCCAGCAGCTTAATAAGGGTTGCCGGGGAGCTGTTTTTT. Residues: CASSLIRVAGELFF.